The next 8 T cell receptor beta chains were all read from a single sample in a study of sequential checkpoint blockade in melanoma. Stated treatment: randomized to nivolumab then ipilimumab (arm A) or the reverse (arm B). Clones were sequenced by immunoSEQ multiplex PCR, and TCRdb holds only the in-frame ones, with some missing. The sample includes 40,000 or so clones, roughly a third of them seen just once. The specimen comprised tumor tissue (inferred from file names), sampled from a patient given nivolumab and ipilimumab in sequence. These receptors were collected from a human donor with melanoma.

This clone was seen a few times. In DNA form, the CDR3 reads TGTGCCAGCAGCTTCTGGACCCAAGGGGCTGAGCAGTACTTC. Encoded protein: CASSFWTQGAEQYF. V is TRBV11-3 and J is TRBJ2-7; D perhaps matches TRBD1 (5 bases). Trimming took 3 bases from V and 7 from J, leaving 16 bases between them. The CDR3 is 14 residues long. The germline CDR1 and CDR2 sequences are SGHNT and YENEEA.

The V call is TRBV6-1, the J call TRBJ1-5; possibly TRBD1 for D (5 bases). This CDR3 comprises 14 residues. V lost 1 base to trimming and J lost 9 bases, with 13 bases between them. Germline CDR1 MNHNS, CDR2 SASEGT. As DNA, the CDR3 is TGTGCCAGCAGTGAAGAGATGGGGCGGGGGCCCCAGCATTTT. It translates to CASSEEMGRGPQHF.

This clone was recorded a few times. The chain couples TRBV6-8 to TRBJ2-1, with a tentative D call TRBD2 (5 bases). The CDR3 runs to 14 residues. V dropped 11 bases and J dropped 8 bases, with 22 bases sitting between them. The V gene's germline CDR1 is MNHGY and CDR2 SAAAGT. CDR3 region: CAASIRGLEDEQFF. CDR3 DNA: TGTGCCGCCTCGATACGTGGACTGGAGGATGAGCAGTTCTTC.

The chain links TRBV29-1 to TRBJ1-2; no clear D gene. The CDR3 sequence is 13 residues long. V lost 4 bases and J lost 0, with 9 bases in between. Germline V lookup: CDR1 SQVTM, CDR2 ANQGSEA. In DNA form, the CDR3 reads TGCAGCGTTGTGCCAGAAACTAACTATGGCTACACCTTC. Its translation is CSVVPETNYGYTF. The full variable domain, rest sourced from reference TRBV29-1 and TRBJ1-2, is SAVISQKPSRDICQRGTSLTIQCQVDSQVTMMFWYRQQPGQSLTLIATANQGSEATYESGFVIDKFPISRPNLTFSTLTVSNMSPEDSSIYLCSVVPETNYGYTFGSGTRLTVV.

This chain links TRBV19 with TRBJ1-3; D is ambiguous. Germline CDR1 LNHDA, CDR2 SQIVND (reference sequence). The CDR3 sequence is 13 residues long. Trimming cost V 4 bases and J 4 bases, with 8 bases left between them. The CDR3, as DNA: TGTGCCAGTAGTACCCCGACAGGAAACACCATATATTTT. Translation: CASSTPTGNTIYF.

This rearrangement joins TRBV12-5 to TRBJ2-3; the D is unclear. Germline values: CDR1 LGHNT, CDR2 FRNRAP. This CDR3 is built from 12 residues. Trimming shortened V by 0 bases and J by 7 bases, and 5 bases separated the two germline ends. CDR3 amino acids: CASGLVLYTQYF. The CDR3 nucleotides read TGTGCTAGTGGTTTGGTATTATATACGCAGTATTTT.

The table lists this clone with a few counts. CDR3 in amino acids: CASRIGRNEQFF. Written as DNA, the CDR3 is TGTGCCAGCAGAATCGGTAGGAATGAGCAGTTCTTC. The chain links TRBV6-8 to TRBJ2-1; D is ambiguous. This CDR3 spans 12 amino acids. Trimming stripped 6 bases from V and 7 bases from J, with 10 bases between. CDR1 and CDR2 from the germline V gene are MNHGY and SAAAGT.

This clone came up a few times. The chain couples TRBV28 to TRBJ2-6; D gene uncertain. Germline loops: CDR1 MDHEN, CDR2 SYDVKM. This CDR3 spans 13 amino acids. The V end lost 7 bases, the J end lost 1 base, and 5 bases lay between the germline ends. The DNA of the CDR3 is TGTGCCAGCACCTTATCTGGGGCCAACGTCCTGACTTTC. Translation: CASTLSGANVLTF.